The rows below give T cell receptor beta chains drawn from one sample of a study of blood T cell repertoires in COVID-19. Produced via immunoSEQ multiplex PCR; TCRdb's table is partial and in-frame only. The sample carries about 150,000 clones, about four fifths recorded once. The specimen was peripheral blood. These receptors came from a woman aged 70-85 years with COVID-19, enrolled during active disease. Both conserved end residues are part of each CDR3. D genes are given only for firm matches. The size field is filled for only some rows; it gives once, few, many or a size class.

d_call: .
j_call: TRBJ2-5
clone_size: .
v_call: TRBV5-6
cdr3_nt: TGTGCCAGCAGCTTGTATAGCCTAGCGCAAGAGACCCAGTACTTC
cdr3_aa: CASSLYSLAQETQYF

d_call: .
j_call: TRBJ1-2
clone_size: .
v_call: TRBV14
cdr3_nt: TGTGCCAGCAGCCAAGCCGGTGGTGGCTATGGCTACACCTTC
cdr3_aa: CASSQAGGGYGYTF

d_call: .
j_call: TRBJ2-7
clone_size: .
v_call: TRBV30
cdr3_nt: TGTGCCTGGGGACAGCAAAACTACGAGCAGTACTTC
cdr3_aa: CAWGQQNYEQYF

d_call: .
j_call: TRBJ2-1
clone_size: .
v_call: TRBV7-9
cdr3_nt: TGTGCCAGCAGCTTAGAGAGCAGGCCCACCAATGAGCAGTTCTTC
cdr3_aa: CASSLESRPTNEQFF

d_call: .
j_call: TRBJ1-2
clone_size: .
v_call: TRBV2
cdr3_nt: TGTGCCAGCAGTAGAGAGGGCTCCAACTATGGCTACACCTTC
cdr3_aa: CASSREGSNYGYTF

d_call: .
j_call: TRBJ2-1
clone_size: .
v_call: TRBV4-2
cdr3_nt: TGTGCCAGCAGCCAAGCGGGGGGCGCCTACAATGAGCAGTTCTTC
cdr3_aa: CASSQAGGAYNEQFF

d_call: .
j_call: TRBJ1-2
clone_size: few
v_call: TRBV3-1/TRBV3-2
cdr3_nt: TGTGCCAGCAGCCCAACCCGACAGGCTAACTATGGCTACACCTTC
cdr3_aa: CASSPTRQANYGYTF

d_call: TRBD1
j_call: TRBJ1-1
clone_size: .
v_call: TRBV18
cdr3_nt: TGTGCCAGCTCAGATACAGGGGTCACTGAAGCTTTCTTT
cdr3_aa: CASSDTGVTEAFF

d_call: TRBD1
j_call: TRBJ1-5
clone_size: .
v_call: TRBV30
cdr3_nt: TGTGCCTGGAGTATCGACAGGGGCGGTCAGCCCCAGCATTTT
cdr3_aa: CAWSIDRGGQPQHF

d_call: .
j_call: TRBJ1-1
clone_size: .
v_call: TRBV5-1
cdr3_nt: TGCGCCAGCAGCTTGTCCCCCCGGACAGTGAACACTGAAGCTTTCTTT
cdr3_aa: CASSLSPRTVNTEAFF

d_call: TRBD1
j_call: TRBJ1-2
clone_size: .
v_call: TRBV18
cdr3_nt: TGTGCCAGCTCCCTGGGGACAGGGGGCCACTATGGCTACACCTTC
cdr3_aa: CASSLGTGGHYGYTF